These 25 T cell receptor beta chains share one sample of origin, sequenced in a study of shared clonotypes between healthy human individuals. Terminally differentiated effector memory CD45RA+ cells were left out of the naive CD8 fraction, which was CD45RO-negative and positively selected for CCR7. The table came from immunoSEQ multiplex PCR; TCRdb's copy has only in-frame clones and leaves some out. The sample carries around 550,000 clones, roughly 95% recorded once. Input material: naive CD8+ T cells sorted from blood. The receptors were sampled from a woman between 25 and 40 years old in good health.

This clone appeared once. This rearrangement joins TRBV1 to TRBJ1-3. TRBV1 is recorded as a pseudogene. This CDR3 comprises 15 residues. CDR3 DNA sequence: TGCACCAGCAGCCAAGGACCCGGGTCTGGAAACACCATATATTTT. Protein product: CTSSQGPGSGNTIYF.

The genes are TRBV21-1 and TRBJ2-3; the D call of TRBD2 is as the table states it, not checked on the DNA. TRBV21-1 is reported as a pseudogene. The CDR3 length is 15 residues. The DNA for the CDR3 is TGTGCCAGTACTAAACGGGAGGGCCGCGGAGATACGCAGTATTTT. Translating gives CASTKREGRGDTQYF.

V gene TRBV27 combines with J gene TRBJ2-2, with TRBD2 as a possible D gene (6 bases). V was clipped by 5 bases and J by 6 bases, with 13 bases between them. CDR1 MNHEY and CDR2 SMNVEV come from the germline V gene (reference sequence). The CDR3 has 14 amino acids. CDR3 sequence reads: CASSPGRGAGELFF. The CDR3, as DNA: TGTGCCAGCAGTCCCGGGCGGGGTGCCGGGGAGCTGTTTTTT.

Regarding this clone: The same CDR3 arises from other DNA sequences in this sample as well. CDR3 DNA: TGTGCCAGCAGTTTAGCTGGGGAGCAGTTCTTC. Translated: CASSLAGEQFF. The V call is TRBV28, the J call TRBJ2-1; the D is unclear. The germline V gene encodes CDR1 MDHEN and CDR2 SYDVKM. V lost 2 bases and J 10 bases, leaving 6 bases between the germline ends. The CDR3 runs to 11 residues. Full variable domain (outside the CDR3, taken from reference TRBV28 and TRBJ2-1): DVKVTQSSRYLVKRTGEKVFLECVQDMDHENMFWYRQDPGLGLRLIYFSYDVKMKEKGDIPEGYSVSREKKERFSLILESASTNQTSMYLCASSLAGEQFFGPGTRLTVL.

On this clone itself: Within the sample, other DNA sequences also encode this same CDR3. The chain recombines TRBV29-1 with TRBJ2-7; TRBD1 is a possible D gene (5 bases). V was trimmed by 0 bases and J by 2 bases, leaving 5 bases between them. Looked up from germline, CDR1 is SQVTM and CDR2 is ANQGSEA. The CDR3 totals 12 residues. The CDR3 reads CSVEDRAYEQYF. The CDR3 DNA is TGCAGCGTTGAAGACAGGGCCTACGAGCAGTACTTC.

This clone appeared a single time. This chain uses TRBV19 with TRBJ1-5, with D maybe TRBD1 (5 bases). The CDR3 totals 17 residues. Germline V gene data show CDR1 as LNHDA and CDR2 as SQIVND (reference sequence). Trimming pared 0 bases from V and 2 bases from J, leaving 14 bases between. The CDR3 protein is CASSIDLWGSGNQPQHF. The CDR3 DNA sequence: TGTGCCAGTAGTATAGATCTATGGGGGTCGGGCAATCAGCCCCAGCATTTT. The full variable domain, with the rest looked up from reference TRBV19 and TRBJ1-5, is DGGITQSPKYLFRKEGQNVTLSCEQNLNHDAMYWYRQDPGQGLRLIYYSQIVNDFQKGDIAEGYSVSREKKESFPLTVTSAQKNPTAFYLCASSIDLWGSGNQPQHFGDGTRLSIL.

The CDR3, as DNA: TGTGCCAGCAGCCCCCCCGAGGGGCGGTCCTACGAGCAGTACTTC. Protein sequence: CASSPPEGRSYEQYF. The V gene is TRBV7-9, the J gene TRBJ2-7; the D gene could be TRBD1 or TRBD2 (5 bases each). V was pared by 5 bases and J by 1 base, with 15 bases between. CDR1 is SEHNR, CDR2 FQNEAQ, per germline (reference sequence). The CDR3 is made up of 15 amino acids.

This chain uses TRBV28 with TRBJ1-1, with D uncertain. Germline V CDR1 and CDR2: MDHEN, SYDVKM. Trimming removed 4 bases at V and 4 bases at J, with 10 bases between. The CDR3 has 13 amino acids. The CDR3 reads CASSSRGSTEAFF. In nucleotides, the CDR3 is TGTGCCAGCAGTTCACGAGGGAGCACTGAAGCTTTCTTT.

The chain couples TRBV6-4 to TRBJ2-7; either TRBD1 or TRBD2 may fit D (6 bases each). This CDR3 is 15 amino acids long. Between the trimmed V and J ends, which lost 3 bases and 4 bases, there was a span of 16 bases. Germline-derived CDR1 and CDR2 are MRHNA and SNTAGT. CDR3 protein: CASSEGWGARYEQYF. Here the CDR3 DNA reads TGTGCCAGCAGTGAGGGTTGGGGGGCTCGGTACGAGCAGTACTTC.

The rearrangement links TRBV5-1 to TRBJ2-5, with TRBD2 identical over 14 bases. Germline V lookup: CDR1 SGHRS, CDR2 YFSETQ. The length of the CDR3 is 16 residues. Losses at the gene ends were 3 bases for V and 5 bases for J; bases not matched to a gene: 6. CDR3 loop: CASSWGLAGVKETQYF. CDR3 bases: TGCGCCAGCAGCTGGGGACTAGCGGGAGTTAAGGAGACCCAGTACTTC.

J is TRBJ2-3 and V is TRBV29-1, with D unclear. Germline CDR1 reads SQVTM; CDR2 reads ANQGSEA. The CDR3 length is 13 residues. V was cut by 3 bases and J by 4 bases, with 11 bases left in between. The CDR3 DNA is TGCAGCGTTGATCCCGTTAGACCAGATACGCAGTATTTT. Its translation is CSVDPVRPDTQYF.

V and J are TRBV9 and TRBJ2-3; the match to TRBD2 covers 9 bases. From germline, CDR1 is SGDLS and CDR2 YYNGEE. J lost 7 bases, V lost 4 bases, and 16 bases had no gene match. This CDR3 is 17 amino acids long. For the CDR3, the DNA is TGTGCCAGCAGCCCCGAGAGTTGGGGCGGGAGGGCCCATACGCAGTATTTT. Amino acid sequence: CASSPESWGGRAHTQYF.

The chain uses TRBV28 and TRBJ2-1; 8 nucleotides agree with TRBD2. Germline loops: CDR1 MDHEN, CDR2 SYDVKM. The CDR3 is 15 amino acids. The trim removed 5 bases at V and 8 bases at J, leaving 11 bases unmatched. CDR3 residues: CASSIRTSLDDEQFF. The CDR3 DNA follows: TGTGCCAGCAGTATAAGGACTAGCTTGGACGATGAGCAGTTCTTC.

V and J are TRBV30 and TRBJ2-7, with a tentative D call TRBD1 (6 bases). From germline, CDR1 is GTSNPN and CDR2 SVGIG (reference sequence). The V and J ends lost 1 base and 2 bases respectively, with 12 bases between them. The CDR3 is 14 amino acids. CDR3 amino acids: CAWSGLDSPYEQYF. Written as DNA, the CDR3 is TGTGCCTGGAGTGGACTGGACAGTCCCTACGAGCAGTACTTC.

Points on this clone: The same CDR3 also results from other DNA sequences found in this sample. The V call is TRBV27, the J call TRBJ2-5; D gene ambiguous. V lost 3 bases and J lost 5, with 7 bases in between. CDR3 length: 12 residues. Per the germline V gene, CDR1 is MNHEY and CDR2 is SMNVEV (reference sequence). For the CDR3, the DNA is TGTGCCAGCAGTTTTGGTGGGGAGACCCAGTACTTC. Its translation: CASSFGGETQYF.

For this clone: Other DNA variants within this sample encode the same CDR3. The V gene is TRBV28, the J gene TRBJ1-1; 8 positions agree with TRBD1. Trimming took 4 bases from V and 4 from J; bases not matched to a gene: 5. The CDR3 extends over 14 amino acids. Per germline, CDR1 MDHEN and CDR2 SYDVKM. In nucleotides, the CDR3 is TGTGCCAGCAGTTCAGGACAGGGTGGCACTGAAGCTTTCTTT. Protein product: CASSSGQGGTEAFF.

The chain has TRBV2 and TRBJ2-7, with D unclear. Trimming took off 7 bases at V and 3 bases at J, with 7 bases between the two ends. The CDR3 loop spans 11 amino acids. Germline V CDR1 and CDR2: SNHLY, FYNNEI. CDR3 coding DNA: TGTGCCAGCACTGTTTTCTACGAGCAGTACTTC. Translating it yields CASTVFYEQYF.

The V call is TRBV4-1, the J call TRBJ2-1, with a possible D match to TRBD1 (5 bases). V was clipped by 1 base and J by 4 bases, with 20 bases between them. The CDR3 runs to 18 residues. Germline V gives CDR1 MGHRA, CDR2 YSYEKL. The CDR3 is CASSQGIGVAGEYNEQFF. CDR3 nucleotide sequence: TGCGCCAGCAGCCAAGGAATAGGGGTAGCCGGAGAATACAATGAGCAGTTCTTC.

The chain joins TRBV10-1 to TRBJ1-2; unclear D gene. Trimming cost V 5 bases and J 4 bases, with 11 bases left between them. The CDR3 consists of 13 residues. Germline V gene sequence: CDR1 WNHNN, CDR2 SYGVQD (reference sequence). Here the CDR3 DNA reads TGCGCCAGCAGTTTAGGGATTGGCTATGGCTACACCTTC. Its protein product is CASSLGIGYGYTF.

The CDR3 here is CASSLVVLGLGNQPQHF. DNA of the CDR3: TGTGCCAGCAGCTTAGTTGTGTTGGGGTTGGGCAATCAGCCCCAGCATTTT. V usage is TRBV7-3 and J usage is TRBJ1-5; no clear D. Deletions cut 2 bases from V and 2 bases from J, with 16 bases between. CDR1 and CDR2 from the germline V gene are SGHTA and FQGTGA. The CDR3 has 17 residues.

The CDR3 region is CASSLMWGRAYEQYF. The CDR3 DNA reads TGTGCCAGCAGTTTGATGTGGGGGAGGGCCTACGAGCAGTACTTC. This chain links TRBV27 with TRBJ2-7; 7 bases are a match to TRBD2. V lost 3 bases and J lost 2; bases outside the gene matches: 7. Germline CDR1 reads MNHEY; CDR2 reads SMNVEV (reference sequence). This CDR3 has 15 residues.

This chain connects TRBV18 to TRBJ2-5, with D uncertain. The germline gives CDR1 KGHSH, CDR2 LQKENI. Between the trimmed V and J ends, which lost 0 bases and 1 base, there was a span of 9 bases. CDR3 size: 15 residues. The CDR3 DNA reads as TGTGCCAGCTCACCACCGTTTGGGTCCCAAGAGACCCAGTACTTC. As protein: CASSPPFGSQETQYF.

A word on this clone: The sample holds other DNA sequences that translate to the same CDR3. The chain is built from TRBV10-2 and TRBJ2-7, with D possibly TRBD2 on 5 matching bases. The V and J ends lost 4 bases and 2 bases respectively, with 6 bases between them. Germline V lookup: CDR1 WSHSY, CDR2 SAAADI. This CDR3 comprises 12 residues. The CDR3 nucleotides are TGCGCCAGCAGTGCCGGGACCTACGAGCAGTACTTC. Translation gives CASSAGTYEQYF.

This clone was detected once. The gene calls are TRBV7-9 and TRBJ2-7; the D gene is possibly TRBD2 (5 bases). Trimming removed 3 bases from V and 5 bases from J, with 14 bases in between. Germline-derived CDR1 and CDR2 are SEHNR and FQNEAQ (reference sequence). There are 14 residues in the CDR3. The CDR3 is CASSFSDEGNEQYF. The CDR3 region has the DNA TGTGCCAGCAGCTTCTCAGACGAGGGCAACGAGCAGTACTTC.

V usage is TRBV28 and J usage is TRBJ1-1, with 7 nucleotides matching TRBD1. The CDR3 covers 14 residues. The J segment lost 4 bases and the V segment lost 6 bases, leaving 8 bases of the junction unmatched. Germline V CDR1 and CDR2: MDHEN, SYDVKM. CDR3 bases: TGTGCCAGCAGGGAACAGGGGCTGGGCACTGAAGCTTTCTTT. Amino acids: CASREQGLGTEAFF. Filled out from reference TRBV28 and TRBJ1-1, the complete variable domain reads DVKVTQSSRYLVKRTGEKVFLECVQDMDHENMFWYRQDPGLGLRLIYFSYDVKMKEKGDIPEGYSVSREKKERFSLILESASTNQTSMYLCASREQGLGTEAFFGQGTRLTVV.